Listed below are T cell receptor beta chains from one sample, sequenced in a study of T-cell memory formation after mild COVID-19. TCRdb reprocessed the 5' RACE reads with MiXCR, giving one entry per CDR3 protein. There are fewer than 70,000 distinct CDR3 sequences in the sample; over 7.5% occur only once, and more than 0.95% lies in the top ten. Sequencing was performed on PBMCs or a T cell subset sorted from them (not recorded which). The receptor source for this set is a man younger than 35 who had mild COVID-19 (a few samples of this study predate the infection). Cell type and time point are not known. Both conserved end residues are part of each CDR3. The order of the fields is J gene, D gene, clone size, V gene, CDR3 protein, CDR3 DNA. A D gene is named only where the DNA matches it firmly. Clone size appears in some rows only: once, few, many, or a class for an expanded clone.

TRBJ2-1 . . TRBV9 CASSVGERVNEQFF TGTGCCAGCAGCGTAGGGGAAAGGGTGAATGAGCAGTTCTTC
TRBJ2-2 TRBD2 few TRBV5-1 CASSLAPAGGPGELFF TGCGCCAGCAGCTTGGCCCCAGCGGGGGGGCCCGGGGAGCTGTTTTTT
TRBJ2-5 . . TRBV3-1 CASSQDSGRAQYF TGTGCCAGCAGCCAAGATTCGGGGCGGGCCCAGTACTTC
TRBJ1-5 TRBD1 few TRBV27 CASSRGGEGQPQHF TGTGCCAGCAGCCGAGGGGGCGAGGGTCAGCCCCAGCATTTT
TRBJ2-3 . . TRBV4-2 CASSQGGSTDTQYF TGTGCCAGCAGCCAAGGGGGCTCGACAGATACGCAGTATTTT
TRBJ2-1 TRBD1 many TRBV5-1 CASSGDRDLYNEQFF TGCGCCAGCAGCGGAGACAGGGACCTTTACAATGAGCAGTTCTTC
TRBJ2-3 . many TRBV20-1 CSASHYMQSTDTQYF TGCAGTGCTTCCCACTACATGCAAAGCACAGATACGCAGTATTTT
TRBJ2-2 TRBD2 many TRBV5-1 CASMASGNTGELFF TGCGCCAGCATGGCTAGCGGTAACACCGGGGAGCTGTTTTTT
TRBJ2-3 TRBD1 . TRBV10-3 CAISGTGAEDTQYF TGTGCCATCAGTGGGACAGGGGCGGAGGATACGCAGTATTTT
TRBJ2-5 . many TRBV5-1 CASSHTGKQETQYF TGCGCCAGCAGTCACACGGGAAAGCAAGAGACCCAGTACTTC
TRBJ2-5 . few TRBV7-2 CASSLAPGAGQETQYF TGTGCCAGCAGCTTAGCCCCAGGGGCGGGGCAAGAGACCCAGTACTTC
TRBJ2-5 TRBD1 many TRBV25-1 CASSETGVRETQYF TGTGCCAGCAGTGAGACAGGGGTGAGAGAGACCCAGTACTTC
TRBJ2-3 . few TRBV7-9 CASSLVSVDTQYF TGTGCCAGCAGCTTAGTATCCGTCGATACGCAGTATTTT
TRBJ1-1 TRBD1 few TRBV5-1 CASSPGTGGTEAFF TGCGCCAGCAGCCCTGGGACAGGGGGAACTGAAGCTTTCTTT
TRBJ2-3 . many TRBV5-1 CASSPGTPRDTQYF TGCGCCAGCAGTCCCGGGACCCCGCGGGATACGCAGTATTTT
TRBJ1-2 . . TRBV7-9 CASSPSEGKGYGYTF TGTGCCAGCAGCCCTAGCGAGGGTAAGGGCTATGGCTACACCTTC
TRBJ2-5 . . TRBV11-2 CASSLFGPKETQYF TGTGCCAGCAGCTTATTTGGCCCGAAGGAGACCCAGTACTTC
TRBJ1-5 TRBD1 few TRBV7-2 CASTLDRNQPQHF TGTGCCAGCACCTTGGACAGGAATCAGCCCCAGCATTTT
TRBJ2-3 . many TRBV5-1 CASSLGAPPDTQYF TGCGCCAGCAGCTTAGGGGCACCCCCAGATACGCAGTATTTT
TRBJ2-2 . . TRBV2 CASSELSLRKNTGELFF TGTGCCAGCAGTGAACTGTCGTTGAGGAAAAACACCGGGGAGCTGTTTTTT
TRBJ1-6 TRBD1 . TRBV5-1 CASSSGQGNSPLHF TGCGCCAGCAGCTCAGGACAGGGTAATTCACCCCTCCACTTT
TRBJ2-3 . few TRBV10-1 CASSEGRDTTDTQYF TGCGCCAGCAGTGAGGGAAGGGACACTACGGATACGCAGTATTTT
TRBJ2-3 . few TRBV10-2 CASLLLRGGTDTQYF TGCGCCAGCCTGCTCCTCCGCGGCGGCACAGATACGCAGTATTTT
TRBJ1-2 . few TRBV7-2 CASSFRPDYGYTF TGTGCCAGCAGCTTCCGCCCTGACTATGGCTACACCTTC
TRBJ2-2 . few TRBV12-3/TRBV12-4 CASCPGLATGELFF TGTGCCAGCTGTCCAGGACTCGCAACCGGGGAGCTGTTTTTT
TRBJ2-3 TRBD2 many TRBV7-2 CASSQTSGENTQYF TGTGCCAGCAGCCAGACTAGCGGGGAGAATACGCAGTATTTT
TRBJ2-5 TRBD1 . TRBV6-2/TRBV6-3 CASRKRTGGSQETQYF TGTGCCAGCAGAAAACGGACAGGGGGATCTCAAGAGACCCAGTACTTC
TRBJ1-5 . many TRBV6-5 CASKTGRLSNQPQHF TGTGCCAGCAAAACAGGGAGGTTGAGCAATCAGCCCCAGCATTTT
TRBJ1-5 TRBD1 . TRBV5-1 CASSLGPTGVGNQPQHF TGCGCCAGCAGCTTGGGGCCGACAGGGGTGGGCAATCAGCCCCAGCATTTT
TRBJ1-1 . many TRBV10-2 CASSGGVNTEAFF TGCGCCAGCAGTGGGGGAGTGAACACTGAAGCTTTCTTT
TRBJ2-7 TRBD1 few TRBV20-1 CSAKSGTVFYEQYF TGCAGTGCCAAATCCGGGACAGTATTCTACGAGCAGTACTTC
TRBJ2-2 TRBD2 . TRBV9 CASSPKDLSGGRPGELFF TGTGCCAGCAGCCCGAAGGACCTTAGCGGGGGTCGCCCCGGGGAGCTGTTTTTT
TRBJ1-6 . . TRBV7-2 CASSSEPPGHRSSYNSPLHF TGTGCCAGCAGCTCCGAGCCTCCGGGACACCGGAGCTCCTATAATTCACCCCTCCACTTT
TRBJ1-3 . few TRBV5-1 CASSLANRGNTIYF TGCGCCAGCAGCTTGGCCAACAGGGGAAACACCATATATTTT